This TCR beta chain was obtained from a study of CD8 T cells in Susac syndrome. There are 18 residues in the CDR3. J was trimmed by 2 bases and V by 1 base; bases with no gene match: 11. Looked up from germline, CDR1 is LGHNA and CDR2 is YNFKEQ. The authors reverse transcribed about 0.5 to 1 ug RNA with random hexamers. Each CDR3 protein gets one entry after TCRdb re-called the immunoSEQ multiplex PCR reads with MiXCR. This sample has 150,000 to 160,000 distinct CDR3 sequences; roughly 95% occur once, and the top ten carry roughly 0.16%. Sequenced: CD4+ T cells from PBMCs. The clonotype was recovered from a human donor with Susac syndrome. J is TRBJ2-3 and V is TRBV4-2, with 8 nucleotides matching TRBD2. CDR3 region: CASSQGEWRGDPTDTQYF. The DNA of the CDR3 is TGTGCCAGCAGCCAAGGAGAGTGGCGGGGGGACCCCACAGATACGCAGTATTTT.